A selection of T cell receptor beta chains follows, all from one sample in a study of technical replicates of blood from a handful of donors. This table comes from immunoSEQ multiplex PCR, and its TCRdb copy is limited to in-frame clones, with some not included. The table shows around 76,000 clones, with over 95% occurring only once. Source material: T cells isolated from PBMCs. The receptor set was obtained from a human donor in good health. Both conserved end residues are part of each CDR3. The D gene is left open where the match is weak. Some rows have no size entry. The others give once, few or many, or a class for an expanded clone.

cdr3_length | d_call | j_call | v_call | clone_size | cdr3_aa | cdr3_nt
14 | - | TRBJ2-1 | TRBV7-9 | - | CASGDWSSYNEQFF | TGTGCCAGCGGGGACTGGAGCTCCTACAATGAGCAGTTCTTC
17 | TRBD1 | TRBJ2-5 | TRBV4-3 | - | CASRDRDRVLTQETQYF | TGCGCCAGCCGGGACCGGGACAGGGTGCTAACTCAAGAGACCCAGTACTTC
15 | - | TRBJ2-1 | TRBV27 | - | CASSLSPSSYNEQFF | TGTGCCAGCAGTTTATCCCCGAGCTCCTACAATGAGCAGTTCTTC
14 | - | TRBJ2-3 | TRBV28 | - | CASSLGARTDTQYF | TGTGCCAGCAGTTTAGGGGCTAGAACAGATACGCAGTATTTT
15 | - | TRBJ2-1 | TRBV25-1 | - | CASSELGGPHNEQFF | TGTGCCAGCAGTGAATTAGGTGGGCCCCACAATGAGCAGTTCTTC
16 | - | TRBJ1-4 | TRBV4-1 | - | CASGFSRDNFSEKLFF | TGCGCCAGCGGGTTTTCTAGGGACAATTTTAGTGAAAAACTGTTTTTT
13 | - | TRBJ1-1 | TRBV27 | - | CASSLSRQAEAFF | TGTGCCAGCAGTTTATCACGCCAGGCTGAAGCTTTCTTT
13 | TRBD1 | TRBJ2-7 | TRBV5-1 | - | CASRNDRGYEQYF | TGCGCCAGCAGAAACGACAGGGGCTACGAGCAGTACTTC
15 | TRBD2 | TRBJ2-5 | TRBV4-1 | - | CASSGLAGVRETQYF | TGCGCCAGCAGCGGACTAGCGGGAGTTCGGGAGACCCAGTACTTC
14 | TRBD1 | TRBJ1-2 | TRBV6-5 | - | CASSRQGSWTGYTF | TGTGCCAGCAGTCGACAGGGTAGTTGGACTGGCTACACCTTC
16 | - | TRBJ1-3 | TRBV4-3 | - | CASSQGQSQSGNTIYF | TGCGCCAGCAGCCAGGGACAAAGTCAATCTGGAAACACCATATATTTT
13 | TRBD1 | TRBJ1-1 | TRBV6-5 | - | CASSRDRGAEAFF | TGTGCCAGCAGCCGGGACAGGGGAGCTGAAGCTTTCTTT
12 | TRBD2 | TRBJ2-4 | TRBV27 | - | CASRSSGNGQYF | TGTGCCAGCAGATCAAGCGGGAATGGTCAGTACTTC
16 | - | TRBJ2-2 | TRBV19 | - | CASSIVFGRNTGELFF | TGTGCCAGTAGTATAGTATTCGGGAGAAATACCGGGGAGCTGTTTTTT
17 | TRBD2 | TRBJ2-3 | TRBV9 | - | CASSLLAGGPYEDTQYF | TGTGCCAGCAGCCTACTAGCGGGAGGGCCGTATGAAGATACGCAGTATTTT
14 | TRBD1 | TRBJ1-5 | TRBV7-2 | once | CASSWDREIQPQHF | TGTGCCAGCAGCTGGGACAGGGAAATACAGCCCCAGCATTTT
15 | - | TRBJ2-5 | TRBV11-2 | - | CASSLVWPDQETQYF | TGTGCCAGCAGCTTAGTCTGGCCAGACCAAGAGACCCAGTACTTC
13 | - | TRBJ2-7 | TRBV7-9 | - | CASNTGGIYEQYF | TGTGCCAGCAACACAGGCGGGATCTACGAGCAGTACTTC
18 | TRBD1 | TRBJ1-1 | TRBV27 | - | CASRSRTGTGGSSTEAFF | TGTGCCAGCAGGTCCCGGACCGGGACAGGGGGTAGTAGCACTGAAGCTTTCTTT
13 | - | TRBJ2-2 | TRBV4-1 | - | CASSIYFTGELFF | TGCGCCAGCAGCATTTACTTCACCGGGGAGCTGTTTTTT
20 | TRBD2 | TRBJ2-5 | TRBV5-4 | - | CASSPLLGLAGGGLAETQYF | TGTGCCAGCAGTCCCTTGCTAGGACTAGCGGGAGGAGGTTTAGCGGAGACCCAGTACTTC
15 | TRBD2 | TRBJ2-7 | TRBV6-6 | - | CASSYSSGSSYEQYF | TGTGCCAGCAGTTACTCTAGCGGGAGCTCCTACGAGCAGTACTTC
14 | TRBD1 | TRBJ1-3 | TRBV28 | - | CASTRGQEGNTIYF | TGTGCCAGCACTCGGGGACAGGAGGGAAACACCATATATTTT
15 | TRBD1 | TRBJ2-1 | TRBV5-6 | - | CASSLIDRDHNEQFF | TGTGCCAGCAGCTTGATAGACAGGGACCACAATGAGCAGTTCTTC
11 | TRBD2 | TRBJ2-7 | TRBV20-1 | - | CSATSRDEQYF | TGCAGTGCGACTAGCCGGGACGAGCAGTACTTC
17 | - | TRBJ1-3 | TRBV5-4 | - | CASSGTVGTHSGNTIYF | TGTGCCAGCAGCGGGACTGTGGGGACTCACTCTGGAAACACCATATATTTT
14 | - | TRBJ1-2 | TRBV21-1 | - | CASSKRAANYGYTF | TGTGCCAGCAGCAAGAGGGCAGCTAACTATGGCTACACCTTC
10 | - | TRBJ2-1 | TRBV19 | - | CATTTNEQFF | TGTGCCACCACTACCAATGAGCAGTTCTTC
15 | TRBD2 | TRBJ2-1 | TRBV7-3 | - | CASSLTSGRRDEQFF | TGTGCCAGCAGCTTAACTAGCGGGAGGAGGGATGAGCAGTTCTTC
15 | TRBD1 | TRBJ2-1 | TRBV6-4 | - | CASSDLASGGNEQFF | TGTGCCAGCAGTGATCTGGCCTCAGGGGGCAATGAGCAGTTCTTC
14 | TRBD1 | TRBJ2-7 | TRBV2 | once | CASLLRQGAYEQYF | TGTGCCAGTTTGCTCAGACAGGGGGCCTACGAGCAGTACTTC
13 | - | TRBJ1-1 | TRBV30 | - | CAWSVLGDTEAFF | TGTGCCTGGAGTGTACTCGGGGACACTGAAGCTTTCTTT
16 | - | TRBJ2-3 | TRBV7-8 | - | CASRYGRDRDTDTQYF | TGTGCCAGCAGATACGGGCGGGACAGAGACACAGATACGCAGTATTTT
14 | TRBD1 | TRBJ2-7 | TRBV6-1 | - | CASSDGQGLYEQYF | TGTGCCAGCAGTGACGGACAGGGCCTCTACGAGCAGTACTTC
13 | TRBD2 | TRBJ2-7 | TRBV19 | - | CASMSGEGGEQYF | TGTGCCAGTATGTCCGGGGAGGGCGGCGAGCAGTACTTC
10 | - | TRBJ2-3 | TRBV2 | - | CASGRGSIYF | TGTGCCAGCGGGAGGGGGTCGATATATTTT
14 | - | TRBJ2-7 | TRBV29-1 | - | CSVTIQGPAYEQYF | TGCAGCGTTACTATACAGGGACCAGCCTACGAGCAGTACTTC
14 | - | TRBJ1-4 | TRBV7-9 | - | CASSLAGLQEKLFF | TGTGCCAGCAGCTTAGCTGGTCTACAGGAAAAACTGTTTTTT
17 | TRBD1 | TRBJ2-6 | TRBV5-4 | - | CASSSDRLYSGANVLTF | TGTGCCAGCAGCTCGGACAGGTTGTACTCTGGGGCCAACGTCCTGACTTTC
13 | TRBD1 | TRBJ2-5 | TRBV9 | - | CASRDRFTETQYF | TGTGCCAGCAGGGACAGGTTTACAGAGACCCAGTACTTC
15 | - | TRBJ1-1 | TRBV27 | - | CASSLSGGVTVEAFF | TGTGCCAGCAGTCTCTCCGGGGGGGTTACGGTTGAAGCTTTCTTT
14 | - | TRBJ2-1 | TRBV4-1 | - | CASSQVLRYNEQFF | TGCGCCAGCAGCCAAGTCTTGCGGTACAATGAGCAGTTCTTC
16 | TRBD2 | TRBJ2-2 | TRBV28 | - | CASSLSPAGGPGELFF | TGTGCCAGCAGTTTATCCCCAGCGGGAGGGCCCGGGGAGCTGTTTTTT
15 | TRBD1 | TRBJ2-2 | TRBV7-3 | - | CASRPTGGSTGELFF | TGTGCCAGCAGGCCCACAGGGGGGAGCACCGGGGAGCTGTTTTTT
15 | TRBD1 | TRBJ2-2 | TRBV4-1 | - | CASSQVDRDTGELFF | TGCGCCAGCAGCCAGGTAGACAGGGACACCGGGGAGCTGTTTTTT
12 | - | TRBJ2-1 | TRBV2 | - | CASSLNYNEQFF | TGTGCCAGCAGTCTAAACTACAATGAGCAGTTCTTC
14 | - | TRBJ1-1 | TRBV9 | - | CASSVVVGSAEAFF | TGTGCCAGCAGCGTAGTTGTGGGGAGCGCTGAAGCTTTCTTT
16 | - | TRBJ1-1 | TRBV6-6 | - | CASSYGARELYTEAFF | TGTGCCAGCAGTTACGGGGCCCGGGAGTTATACACTGAAGCTTTCTTT
14 | TRBD2 | TRBJ2-7 | TRBV6-1 | - | CASTPAGVPYEQYF | TGTGCCAGCACTCCAGCGGGAGTTCCCTACGAGCAGTACTTC
16 | TRBD1 | TRBJ2-1 | TRBV9 | - | CASSVTGGLTYNEQFF | TGTGCCAGCAGCGTGACAGGGGGTTTAACCTACAATGAGCAGTTCTTC
14 | TRBD1 | TRBJ1-2 | TRBV7-9 | - | CASSLKTGSYGYTF | TGTGCCAGCAGCCTGAAGACAGGGAGCTATGGCTACACCTTC
14 | - | TRBJ2-3 | TRBV6-6 | - | CASSSTGITDTQYF | TGTGCCAGCAGTTCGACTGGAATCACAGATACGCAGTATTTT
14 | - | TRBJ2-5 | TRBV18 | - | CASSGGAGLETQYF | TGTGCCAGCTCCGGAGGGGCAGGGTTGGAGACCCAGTACTTC
14 | - | TRBJ1-5 | TRBV2 | - | CASSEGNQDQPQHF | TGTGCCAGCAGTGAAGGAAACCAGGATCAGCCCCAGCATTTT
14 | TRBD1 | TRBJ2-7 | TRBV7-8 | once | CASSLTGQGIEQYF | TGTGCCAGCAGCCTAACGGGACAGGGGATCGAGCAGTACTTC
14 | - | TRBJ1-2 | TRBV18 | - | CASSPSGESYGYTF | TGTGCCAGCTCACCCTCAGGGGAGTCCTATGGCTACACCTTC
16 | - | TRBJ1-1 | TRBV6-4 | - | CASRTSAGAPIAEAFF | TGTGCCAGCAGGACCAGTGCAGGGGCCCCTATCGCTGAAGCTTTCTTT
15 | TRBD2 | TRBJ2-7 | TRBV10-1 | - | CASSDGSSGYHEQYF | TGCGCCAGCAGTGACGGTTCTAGCGGGTATCACGAGCAGTACTTC
18 | TRBD1 | TRBJ2-6 | TRBV2 | - | CASSVREGARSGANVLTF | TGTGCCAGCAGTGTTCGTGAGGGGGCGCGATCTGGGGCCAACGTCCTGACTTTC